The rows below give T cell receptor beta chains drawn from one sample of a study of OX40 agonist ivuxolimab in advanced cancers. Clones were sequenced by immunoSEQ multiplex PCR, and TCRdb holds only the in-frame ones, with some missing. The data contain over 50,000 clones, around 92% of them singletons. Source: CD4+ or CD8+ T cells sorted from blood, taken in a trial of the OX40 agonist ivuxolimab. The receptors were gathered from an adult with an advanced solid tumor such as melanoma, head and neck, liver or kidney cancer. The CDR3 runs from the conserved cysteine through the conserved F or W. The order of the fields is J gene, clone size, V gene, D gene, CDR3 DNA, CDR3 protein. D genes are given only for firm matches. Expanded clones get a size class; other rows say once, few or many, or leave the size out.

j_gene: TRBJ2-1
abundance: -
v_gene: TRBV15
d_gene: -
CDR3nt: TGTGCCACCAGCAATTCCCACAATGAGCAGTTCTTC
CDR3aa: CATSNSHNEQFF

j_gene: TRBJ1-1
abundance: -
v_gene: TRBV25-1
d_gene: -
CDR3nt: TGTGCCAGCAGCAATCAGGGTACAACTGAAGCTTTCTTT
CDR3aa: CASSNQGTTEAFF

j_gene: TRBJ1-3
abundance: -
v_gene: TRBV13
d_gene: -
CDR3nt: TGTGCCAGCAGCAACCTGGGGGGCGCGGGAAACACCATATATTTT
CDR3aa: CASSNLGGAGNTIYF

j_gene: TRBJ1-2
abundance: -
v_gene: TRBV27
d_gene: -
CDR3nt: TGTGCCAGCAGTTTTGGGCCGACATTCGGCTACACCTTC
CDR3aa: CASSFGPTFGYTF

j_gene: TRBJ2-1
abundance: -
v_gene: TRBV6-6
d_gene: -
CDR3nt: TGTGCCAGCAGGCCCCTAATTGGGTACAATGAGCAGTTCTTC
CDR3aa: CASRPLIGYNEQFF

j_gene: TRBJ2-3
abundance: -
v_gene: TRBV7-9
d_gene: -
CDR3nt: TGTGCCAGCAGCTTAGCTTGGGATACGCAGTATTTT
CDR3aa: CASSLAWDTQYF

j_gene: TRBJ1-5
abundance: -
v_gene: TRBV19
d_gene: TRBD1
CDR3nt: TGTGCCAGTAAAGAGCGGAGGGGGCAGTACGATCAGCCCCAGCATTTT
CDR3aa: CASKERRGQYDQPQHF

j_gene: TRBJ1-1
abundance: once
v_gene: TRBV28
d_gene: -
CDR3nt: TGTGCCAGCAGTTTATACGGGGGAAACACTGAAGCTTTCTTT
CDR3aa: CASSLYGGNTEAFF

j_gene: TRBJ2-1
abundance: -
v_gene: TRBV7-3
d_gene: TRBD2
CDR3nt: TGTGCCAGCAGCTTAACTAGCGGGGACTACAATGAGCAGTTCTTC
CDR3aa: CASSLTSGDYNEQFF

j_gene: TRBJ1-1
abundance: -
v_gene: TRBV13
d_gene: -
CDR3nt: TGTGCCAGCAGCTTCCAGGGGATGAACACTGAAGCTTTCTTT
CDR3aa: CASSFQGMNTEAFF

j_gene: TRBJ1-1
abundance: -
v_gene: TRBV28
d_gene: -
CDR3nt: TGTGCCAGCAGCTTGACAGTAATGAACACTGAAGCTTTCTTT
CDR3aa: CASSLTVMNTEAFF

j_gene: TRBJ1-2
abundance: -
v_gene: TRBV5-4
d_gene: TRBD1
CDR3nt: TGTGCCAGCACCGACAGGGGATTTTATGGCTACACCTTC
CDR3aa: CASTDRGFYGYTF

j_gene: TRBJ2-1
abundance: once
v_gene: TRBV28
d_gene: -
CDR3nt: TGTGCCAGCAGTTTACGGGCCTCCCCAGGGCAGTTCTTC
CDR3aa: CASSLRASPGQFF

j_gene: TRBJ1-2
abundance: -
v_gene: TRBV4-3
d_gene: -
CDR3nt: TGCGCCAGTCAAGACCAACAGGGTACCTATGGCTACACCTTC
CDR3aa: CASQDQQGTYGYTF

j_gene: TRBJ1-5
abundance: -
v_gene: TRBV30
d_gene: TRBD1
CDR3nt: TGTGCCTGGAGTCTATGGACAGGGATTAATCAGCCCCAGCATTTT
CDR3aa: CAWSLWTGINQPQHF

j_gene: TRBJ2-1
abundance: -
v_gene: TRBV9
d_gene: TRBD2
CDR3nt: TGTGCCAGCAGCGTAGAGGGACTAGCGCCTTATATCGATGAGCAGTTCTTC
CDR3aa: CASSVEGLAPYIDEQFF

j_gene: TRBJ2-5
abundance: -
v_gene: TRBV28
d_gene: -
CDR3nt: TGTGCCAGCAGGCCCCTTGCAGGGGTGGGCGAGACCCAGTACTTC
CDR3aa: CASRPLAGVGETQYF

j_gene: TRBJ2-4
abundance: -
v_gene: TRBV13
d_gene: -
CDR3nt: TGTGCCAGCAGCATTGGGGGACTTGTCGCCAAAAACATTCAGTACTTC
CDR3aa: CASSIGGLVAKNIQYF

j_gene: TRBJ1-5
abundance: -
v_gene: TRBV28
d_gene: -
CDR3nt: TGTGCCAGCAGTTTATGGGGTCGGTGGCAGCCCCAGCATTTT
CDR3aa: CASSLWGRWQPQHF

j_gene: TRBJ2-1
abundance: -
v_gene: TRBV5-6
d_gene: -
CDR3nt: TGTGCCAGCAGCTTGGAACCGGGCTACAATGAGCAGTTCTTC
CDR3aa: CASSLEPGYNEQFF

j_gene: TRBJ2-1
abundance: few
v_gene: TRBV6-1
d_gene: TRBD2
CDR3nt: TGTGCCAGCAGTGAACTAGCGGGGGGTTCCTACAATGAGCAGTTCTTC
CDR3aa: CASSELAGGSYNEQFF

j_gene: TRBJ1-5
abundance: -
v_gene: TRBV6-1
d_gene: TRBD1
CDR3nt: TGTGCCAGCAGTCCCAGGGGGATGCAGCCCCAGCATTTT
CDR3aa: CASSPRGMQPQHF

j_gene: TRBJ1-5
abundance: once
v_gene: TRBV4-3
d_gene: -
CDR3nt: TGCGCCAGCAGCCAAGATATATTGGCAGAAGATAATCAGCCCCAGCATTTT
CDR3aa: CASSQDILAEDNQPQHF

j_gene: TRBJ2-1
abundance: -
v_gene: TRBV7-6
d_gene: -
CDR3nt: TGTGCCAGCAGCCACCAGGGGCCTGAGCAGTTCTTC
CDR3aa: CASSHQGPEQFF

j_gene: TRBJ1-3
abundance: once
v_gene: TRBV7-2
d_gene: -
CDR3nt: TGTGCCAGCAGCTTTGGATACGGAGAGGGGGGAAACACCATATATTTT
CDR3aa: CASSFGYGEGGNTIYF

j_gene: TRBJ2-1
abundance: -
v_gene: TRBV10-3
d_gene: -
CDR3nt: TGTGCCATCAGTGCCGGTGTGAGGGACTGGGGCAATGAGCAGTTCTTC
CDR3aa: CAISAGVRDWGNEQFF

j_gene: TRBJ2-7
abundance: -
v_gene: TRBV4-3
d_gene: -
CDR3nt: TGCGCCAGCAGCCAAGGATTAGGGCAGACCTACGAGCAGTACTTC
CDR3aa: CASSQGLGQTYEQYF

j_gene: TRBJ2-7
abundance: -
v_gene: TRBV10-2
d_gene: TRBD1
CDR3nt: TGCGCCAGCAGTGGAGACAGGGGTTTCCTCGAGCAGTACTTC
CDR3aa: CASSGDRGFLEQYF

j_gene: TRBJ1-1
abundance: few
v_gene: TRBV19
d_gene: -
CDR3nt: TGTGCCAGTAGTATGGGGCCGAACACTGAAGCTTTCTTT
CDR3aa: CASSMGPNTEAFF

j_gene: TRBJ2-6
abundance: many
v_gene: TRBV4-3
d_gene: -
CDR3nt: TGCGCCAGCAGCCCTGAGTGGGGAGCTGGGGCCAACGTCCTGACTTTC
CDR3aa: CASSPEWGAGANVLTF

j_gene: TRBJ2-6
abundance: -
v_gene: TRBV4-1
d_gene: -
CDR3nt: TGCGCCAGCAGCCAGGCCTCTGGGGCCAACGTCCTGACTTTC
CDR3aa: CASSQASGANVLTF

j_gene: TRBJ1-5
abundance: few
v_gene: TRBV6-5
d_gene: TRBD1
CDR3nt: TGTGCCAGCAGCCCAGGGGGAATGGGGGGTCAGCCCCAGCATTTT
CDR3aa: CASSPGGMGGQPQHF

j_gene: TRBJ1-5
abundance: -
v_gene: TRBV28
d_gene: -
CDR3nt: TGTGCCAGCAGTTACCCAGGCCCACAGGGTAGTGCCATCCAATGGCGTAGCAATCAGCCCCAGCATTTT
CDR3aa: CASSYPGPQGSAIQWRSNQPQHF

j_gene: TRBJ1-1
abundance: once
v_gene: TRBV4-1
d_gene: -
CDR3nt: TGCGCCAGCAGCCAAAGGATGGCACAGCAGAACACTGAAGCTTTCTTT
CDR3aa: CASSQRMAQQNTEAFF

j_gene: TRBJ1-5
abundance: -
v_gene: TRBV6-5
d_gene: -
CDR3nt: TGTGCCAGCTCTCGGGCGCTGGTAGGCAATCAGCCCCAGCATTTT
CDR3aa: CASSRALVGNQPQHF

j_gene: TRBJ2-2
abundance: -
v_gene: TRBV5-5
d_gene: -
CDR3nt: TGTGCCAGCAGCTTGGTTCGCACCGGGGAGCTGTTTTTT
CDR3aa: CASSLVRTGELFF

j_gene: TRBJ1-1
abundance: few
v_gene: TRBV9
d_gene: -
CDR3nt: TGTGCCAGCAGCTACAGCGGTGGGACTGAAGCTTTCTTT
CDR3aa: CASSYSGGTEAFF

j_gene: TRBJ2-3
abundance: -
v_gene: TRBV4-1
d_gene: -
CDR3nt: TGCGCCAGCAGCGCCAACACAGATACGCAGTATTTT
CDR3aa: CASSANTDTQYF

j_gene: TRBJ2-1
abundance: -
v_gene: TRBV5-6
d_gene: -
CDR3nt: TGTGCCAGCAGCTTGGGGTTCGGTTACAATGAGCAGTTCTTC
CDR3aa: CASSLGFGYNEQFF

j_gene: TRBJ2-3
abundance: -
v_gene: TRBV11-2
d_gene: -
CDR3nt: TGTGCCAGCAGTCAACGTGCGGGACTCGCAGATACGCAGTATTTT
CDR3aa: CASSQRAGLADTQYF

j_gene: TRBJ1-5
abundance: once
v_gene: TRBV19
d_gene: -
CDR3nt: TGTGCCAGTAGTATTCAGCCCCAGCATTTT
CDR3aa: CASSIQPQHF

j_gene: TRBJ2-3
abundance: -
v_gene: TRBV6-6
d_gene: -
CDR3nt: TGTGCCAGCAGTTACCTTGATACGCAGTATTTT
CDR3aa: CASSYLDTQYF

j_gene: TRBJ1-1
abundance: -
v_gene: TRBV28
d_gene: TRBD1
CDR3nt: TGTGCCAGCAGTACAGGGGGCGTATCCATGAACACTGAAGCTTTCTTT
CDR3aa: CASSTGGVSMNTEAFF

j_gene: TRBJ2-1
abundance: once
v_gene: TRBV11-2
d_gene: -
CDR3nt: TGTGCCAGCAGCTTAGTTCTGGGCTCCTACAATGAGCAGTTCTTC
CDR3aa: CASSLVLGSYNEQFF

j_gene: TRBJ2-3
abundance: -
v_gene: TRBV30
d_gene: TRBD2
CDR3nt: TGTGCCGGGGGGGTAGGAGCGGGGTTAGGGGATACGCAGTATTTT
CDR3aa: CAGGVGAGLGDTQYF

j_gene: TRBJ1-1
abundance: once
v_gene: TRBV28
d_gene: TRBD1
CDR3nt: TGTGCCAGCAGTGCCTACAGGGGAGAAAGAAGAGCTTTCTTT
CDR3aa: CASSAYRGERRAFF

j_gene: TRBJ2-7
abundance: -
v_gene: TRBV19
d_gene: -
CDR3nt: TGTGCCAGTAGTTTACTTCATCCCTACAGGGCAGCTGAAAGGGGAGAGCAGTACTTC
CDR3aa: CASSLLHPYRAAERGEQYF

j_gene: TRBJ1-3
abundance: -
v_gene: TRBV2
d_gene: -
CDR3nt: TGTGCCAGCAGCCTCAGAGCCCGTATCTCTGGAAACACCATATATTTT
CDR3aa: CASSLRARISGNTIYF

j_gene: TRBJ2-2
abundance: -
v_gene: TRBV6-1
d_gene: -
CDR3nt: TGTGCCAGCAGTGAGCGGGACACCGGGGAGCTGTTTTTT
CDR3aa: CASSERDTGELFF

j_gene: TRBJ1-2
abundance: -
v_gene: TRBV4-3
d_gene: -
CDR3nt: TGCGCCAGCAGCCAAGAGAGGGCGGACTGGGGGGGCTATGGCTACACCTTC
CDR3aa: CASSQERADWGGYGYTF

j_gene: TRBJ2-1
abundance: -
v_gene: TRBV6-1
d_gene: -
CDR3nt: TGTGCCAGCAGTGAAAGGGGTTGGGACTCCCAGTTCTTC
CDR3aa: CASSERGWDSQFF

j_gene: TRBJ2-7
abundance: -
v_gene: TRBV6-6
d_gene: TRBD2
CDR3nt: TGTGCCAGCGGGTCAGACGGGGGGGGCGAGCAGTACTTC
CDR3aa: CASGSDGGGEQYF

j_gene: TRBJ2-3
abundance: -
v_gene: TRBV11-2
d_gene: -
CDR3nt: TGTGCCAGCGCGCTAAAGGCGGGGAATTCAGATACGCAGTATTTT
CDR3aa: CASALKAGNSDTQYF

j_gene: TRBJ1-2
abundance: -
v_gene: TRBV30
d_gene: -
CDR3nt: TGTGCCTGGAGTGTAAGCCCCACTGGGGAAAACACCTTC
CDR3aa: CAWSVSPTGENTF